This T cell receptor (beta chain) was identified during a study of T-cell memory formation after mild COVID-19. cDNA libraries for TCR alpha and TCR beta, carrying sample barcodes and UMIs, came from 5'RACE with constant-segment primers. TCRdb recomputed calls from the 5' RACE reads with MiXCR, one row per CDR3 protein. The table has about 260,000 distinct CDR3 sequences, approximately 8.4% seen once. The junction had 18 bases not matched to a gene; V was cut back by 5 bases and J by 7 bases. Looked up from germline, CDR1 is LNHDA and CDR2 is SQIVND (reference sequence). This CDR3 is 17 amino acids long. Comments on this clonotype: Antigen unknown.

Study observations and caveats: There were some responding clones in pre-infection memory, which suggested that cross-reactive memory had joined. A second wave of clones peaked on day 37, and their SARS-CoV-2 specificity went unconfirmed.

V usage is TRBV19 and J usage is TRBJ1-2, with TRBD1 identical over 8 bases. The sample consisted of PBMCs or a T cell subset sorted from them (not recorded which). The sequence came from a man younger than 35 who had mild COVID-19 (a few samples of this study predate the infection). Cell type and time point are not known. CDR3 nucleotides: TGTGCCAGTAGTCTCCGGGACAGGCTGGGCGGCCTTCCTGGCTACACCTTC. It specifies CASSLRDRLGGLPGYTF.